One and the same sample provided the 9 T cell receptor beta chains below, sequenced in a study of cytomegalovirus exposure and HLA in healthy donors. The primer mix had 60 Vbeta and 13 Jbeta primers. Clones were read by immunoSEQ multiplex PCR, and TCRdb kept only the in-frame ones, dropping some. The sample shows approximately 150,000 clones, 77% of them seen only once. The source material was PBMCs. These receptors were taken from a woman aged 40 to 50 in good health and CMV-seropositive.

The V gene is TRBV28, the J gene TRBJ1-5; 10 positions match TRBD1. CDR1 MDHEN and CDR2 SYDVKM come from the germline V gene. The CDR3 totals 19 residues. Germline trimming cut 1 base from V and 1 base from J; bases unmatched to any gene: 10. CDR3 nucleotide sequence: TGTGCCAGCAGTTTATTAGGGACAGGGGATCCGGGCAGCAATCAGCCCCAGCATTTT. Encoded protein: CASSLLGTGDPGSNQPQHF.

The V call is TRBV5-1, the J call TRBJ1-2; D ambiguous. Between the trimmed V and J ends, which lost 1 base and 0 bases, there was a span of 7 bases. This CDR3 region has 14 residues. Per germline, CDR1 SGHRS and CDR2 YFSETQ. CDR3 sequence: CASSLRGANYGYTF. In DNA, the CDR3 is TGCGCCAGCAGCTTGAGAGGAGCTAACTATGGCTACACCTTC.

This clone was counted a few times. The V call is TRBV27, the J call TRBJ2-5; TRBD2 matches at 7 bases. This CDR3 contains 14 residues. Germline V CDR1 and CDR2: MNHEY, SMNVEV (reference sequence). V dropped 5 bases and J dropped 4; count of bases not matched to a gene: 7. The CDR3: CASSPAGRRETQYF. The CDR3 nucleotides read TGTGCCAGCAGTCCAGCGGGACGGCGAGAGACCCAGTACTTC.

The V and J genes are TRBV29-1 and TRBJ2-2; TRBD1 is a possible D gene (5 bases). CDR3 size: 15 residues. V lost 3 bases and J 0 bases, leaving 11 bases between the germline ends. Per the germline V gene, CDR1 is SQVTM and CDR2 is ANQGSEA. CDR3 region: CSVEMAGTNTGELFF. The CDR3 DNA reads TGCAGCGTTGAGATGGCAGGGACGAACACCGGGGAGCTGTTTTTT.

V is TRBV29-1 and J is TRBJ2-2; 10 bases fit TRBD2. CDR3 length: 13 residues. The V segment lost 6 bases and the J segment 5 bases; nucleotides outside the gene matches: 3. Germline V gene data show CDR1 as SQVTM and CDR2 as ANQGSEA. The CDR3 reads CSVQRGGTGELFF. Here the CDR3 DNA reads TGCAGCGTCCAGCGGGGGGGAACCGGGGAGCTGTTTTTT.

This chain joins TRBV23-1 and TRBJ2-7, with 11 bases matching TRBD1. TRBV23-1 is sorted into the ORF group, with uncertain function. The CDR3 totals 15 residues. J lost 7 bases, V lost 11 bases, and 16 bases had no gene match. The CDR3 reads CAARERTGGRGEQYF. The CDR3 nucleotides are TGCGCCGCGAGAGAGAGGACAGGGGGCCGGGGGGAGCAGTACTTC.

V and J are TRBV10-1 and TRBJ2-7, with a possible D match to TRBD2 (6 bases). Between the trimmed V and J ends, which lost 0 bases and 0 bases, there was a span of 12 bases. Germline values: CDR1 WNHNN, CDR2 SYGVQD (reference sequence). The CDR3 runs to 16 residues. CDR3 sequence reads: CASSESAGLSSYEQYF. The CDR3 region has the DNA TGCGCCAGCAGTGAGTCAGCGGGTCTTAGCTCCTACGAGCAGTACTTC.

CDR3 region: CASSSAGTAYGYTF. The CDR3 coding sequence is TGTGCCAGCAGCTCCGCCGGGACAGCTTATGGCTACACCTTC. The V call is TRBV5-4, the J call TRBJ1-2; 7 positions agree with TRBD1. Per germline, CDR1 SGHNT and CDR2 YYREEE (reference sequence). V dropped 3 bases and J dropped 5; count of bases not matched to a gene: 7. This CDR3 is built from 14 residues.

In this sample, this clone turned up a few times. J is TRBJ1-5 and V is TRBV19; D uncertain. The V and J ends lost 5 bases and 2 bases respectively, with 13 bases between them. The CDR3 runs to 15 residues. Germline lookup yields CDR1 LNHDA and CDR2 SQIVND (reference sequence). The CDR3 sequence: CASSGGRAGNQPQHF. The CDR3 region has the DNA TGTGCCAGTAGTGGAGGCAGAGCCGGCAATCAGCCCCAGCATTTT.